The 30 T cell receptor beta chains given below trace back to one sample, sequenced in a study of blood T cell repertoires in COVID-19. Sequenced by immunoSEQ multiplex PCR; TCRdb stores in-frame clones only, minus some. This sample carries 150,000 to 200,000 clones, around 85% of them seen once, and the ten largest clones take approximately 11%. The sample comprised peripheral blood. These receptors were collected from a man aged 55 to 70 with active or convalescent COVID-19.

This clone came up a few times. This rearrangement joins TRBV10-3 to TRBJ2-1, with TRBD2 identical over 8 bases. From germline, CDR1 is ENHRY and CDR2 SYGVKD. With V trimmed by 0 bases and J by 6 bases, 7 bases remained unmatched. This CDR3 spans 16 amino acids. The CDR3 DNA is TGTGCCATCAGTGAGTCGAGAGGACTAGCCAGCAATGAGCAGTTCTTC. Its protein product is CAISESRGLASNEQFF.

The chain joins TRBV28 to TRBJ1-2; no clear D gene. Trimming removed 11 bases from V and 2 bases from J, with 9 bases in between. Germline assignment: CDR1 MDHEN and CDR2 SYDVKM. This CDR3 has 11 amino acids. The CDR3 nucleotides read TGTGCCGGGCGGGGAAACTATGGCTACACCTTC. Amino acids: CAGRGNYGYTF.

The genes are TRBV27 and TRBJ1-4; 8 bases are shared with TRBD1. In germline, CDR1 is MNHEY, CDR2 SMNVEV (reference sequence). The CDR3 extends over 14 amino acids. Trimming at V came to 5 bases and at J to 8 bases, leaving 7 bases not matched to a gene. The DNA for the CDR3 is TGTGCCAGCAGTCCGACAGGGGCCAGGGAAAAACTGTTTTTT. It yields the protein CASSPTGAREKLFF.

J is TRBJ1-2 and V is TRBV5-1, with 9 bases fitting TRBD1. The length of the CDR3 is 14 residues. V lost 4 bases to trimming and J lost 3 bases; unmatched junction nucleotides: 4. Germline V lookup: CDR1 SGHRS, CDR2 YFSETQ. CDR3 residues: CASSEGQGYYGYTF. The CDR3 nucleotides are TGCGCCAGCAGCGAAGGACAGGGGTACTATGGCTACACCTTC.

This chain joins TRBV9 and TRBJ2-1, with D possibly being TRBD2 (6 bases). The CDR3 consists of 15 residues. V lost 4 bases and J 8 bases, leaving 19 bases between the germline ends. Looked up from germline, CDR1 is SGDLS and CDR2 is YYNGEE. The CDR3 DNA follows: TGTGCCAGCAGCCGATGGGAGACTAGAGGCCATGAGCAGTTCTTC. This gives the protein CASSRWETRGHEQFF.

This rearrangement joins TRBV7-9 to TRBJ2-4, with D possibly TRBD2 on 5 matching bases. V was trimmed by 3 bases and J by 6 bases, leaving 15 bases between them. This CDR3 has 15 amino acids. Germline V lookup: CDR1 SEHNR, CDR2 FQNEAQ (reference sequence). For the CDR3, the DNA is TGTGCCAGCAGCTTTATCGGGATGGGCCCAAACATTCAGTACTTC. It translates to CASSFIGMGPNIQYF.

The chain links TRBV18 to TRBJ2-3; 16 positions match TRBD2. Germline lookup yields CDR1 KGHSH and CDR2 LQKENI. This CDR3 is 18 amino acids long. The J segment lost 5 bases and the V segment lost 0 bases, leaving 5 bases of the junction unmatched. For the CDR3, the DNA is TGTGCCAGCTCACCACCGGGACTAGCGGGGGGGGCCATAGATACGCAGTATTTT. Translated, it gives CASSPPGLAGGAIDTQYF.

The chain recombines TRBV6-5 with TRBJ2-1, with TRBD1 matching 7 bases. Losses at the gene ends were 8 bases for V and 2 bases for J; bases not matched to a gene: 9. CDR3 length equals 15 residues. Germline V gene lookup returns CDR1 MNHEY and CDR2 SVGAGI. CDR3 in amino acids: CASRPPGTAYNEQFF. CDR3 in DNA: TGTGCCAGCCGTCCCCCCGGGACAGCCTACAATGAGCAGTTCTTC.

The chain couples TRBV29-1 to TRBJ1-2; possible D gene TRBD1, 6 bases. The ends were cut back, 2 bases at V and 5 bases at J, with 12 bases in the middle. Germline CDR1 and CDR2: SQVTM and ANQGSEA. This CDR3 has 13 residues. CDR3 coding DNA: TGCAGCGTTGAAAAGGGACACCAGTATGGCTACACCTTC. Residues: CSVEKGHQYGYTF.

This clone was recorded once. The chain has TRBV5-4 and TRBJ2-7, with TRBD2 matching 12 bases. Germline assignment: CDR1 SGHNT and CDR2 YYREEE (reference sequence). This CDR3 spans 17 amino acids. With 3 bases clipped from V and 5 bases from J, the junction kept 12 bases outside the gene matches. The CDR3 nucleotides are TGTGCCAGCAGCTCCCACAGACTAGCGGGAGCACTTAACGAGCAGTACTTC. As protein: CASSSHRLAGALNEQYF.

The chain couples TRBV3-1 (or the pseudogene TRBV3-2) to TRBJ2-7; 7 nucleotides match TRBD2. The J segment lost 5 bases and the V segment lost 5 bases, leaving 6 bases of the junction unmatched. The CDR3 has 13 amino acids. The germline V gene encodes CDR1 LGHDT and CDR2 YNNKEL (reference sequence). This CDR3 reads CASSMRESDEQYF. CDR3 DNA sequence: TGTGCCAGCAGCATGCGGGAGTCGGACGAGCAGTACTTC.

This chain connects TRBV3-1 (or the pseudogene TRBV3-2) to TRBJ2-7; 8 bases are shared with TRBD2. Trimming took 1 base from V and 2 from J; bases not matched to a gene: 7. Germline values: CDR1 LGHDT, CDR2 YNNKEL (reference sequence). The length of the CDR3 is 16 residues. This chain's CDR3 is CASSQGISGRTYEQYF. DNA for the CDR3: TGTGCCAGCAGCCAAGGAATAAGCGGGAGAACCTACGAGCAGTACTTC.

On this clone: Other DNA sequences in the same sample also yield this CDR3. J is TRBJ2-5 and V is TRBV3-1 (or the pseudogene TRBV3-2); 11 bases are shared with TRBD1. V gave up 4 bases and J gave up 5 bases; unmatched junction bases: 6. Germline CDR1 is LGHDT and CDR2 is YNNKEL (reference sequence). The CDR3 is 15 residues long. The CDR3 coding sequence is TGTGCCAGCAGCCGAGGACAGGGGGCAGGGGAGACCCAGTACTTC. It codes for CASSRGQGAGETQYF.

The CDR3 coding sequence is TGTGCCAGCAGTGATCCGGGACAGGGGGCGCGGGAGCAGTACTTC. It specifies CASSDPGQGAREQYF. V and J are TRBV6-2 or TRBV6-3 and TRBJ2-7; TRBD1 aligns across 12 bases. Germline CDR1 and CDR2: MNHEY and SVGEGT. There are 15 residues in the CDR3. Losses at the gene ends were 5 bases for V and 7 bases for J; bases not matched to a gene: 9.

V usage is TRBV2 and J usage is TRBJ2-1; D is possibly TRBD1 (6 bases). The CDR3 has 18 amino acids. Trimming shortened V by 5 bases and J by 9 bases, and 29 bases separated the two germline ends. Looked up from germline, CDR1 is SNHLY and CDR2 is FYNNEI. The CDR3 DNA reads TGTGCCAGCAGTCCGAGCCAGTGGACAGTCAAATCCAGGGGTGAGCAGTTCTTC. Amino acids: CASSPSQWTVKSRGEQFF.

V gene TRBV19 combines with J gene TRBJ2-5; D might be TRBD2 (6 bases). From germline, CDR1 is LNHDA and CDR2 SQIVND (reference sequence). V was cut by 5 bases and J by 4 bases, with 14 bases left in between. The CDR3 has 14 amino acids. The CDR3 nucleotides read TGTGCCAGTAGTTACAGACCCGGGGGAGAGACCCAGTACTTC. Its translation is CASSYRPGGETQYF.

This sequence joins TRBV2 and TRBJ2-2; 8 nucleotides align to TRBD1. This CDR3 comprises 16 residues. Germline V lookup: CDR1 SNHLY, CDR2 FYNNEI. Losses at the gene ends were 3 bases for V and 1 base for J; bases not matched to a gene: 4. CDR3 amino acids: CASSETGAMNTGELFF. The DNA of the CDR3 is TGTGCCAGCAGTGAGACAGGGGCGATGAACACCGGGGAGCTGTTTTTT. Full variable domain (remainder filled in from reference TRBV2 and TRBJ2-2): EPEVTQTPSHQVTQMGQEVILRCVPISNHLYFYWYRQILGQKVEFLVSFYNNEISEKSEIFDDQFSVERPDGSNFTLKIRSTKLEDSAMYFCASSETGAMNTGELFFGEGSRLTVL.

The CDR3 loop reads CASSYSGRPYGYTF. CDR3 in DNA: TGTGCCAGCAGTTACTCGGGCCGGCCCTATGGCTACACCTTC. The V gene is TRBV6-5, the J gene TRBJ1-2, with no clear D. The germline gives CDR1 MNHEY, CDR2 SVGAGI. V lost 0 bases, J lost 4 bases, and 9 bases lay in between. The CDR3 loop spans 14 amino acids.

This sequence joins TRBV28 and TRBJ1-3; unclear D gene. The CDR3 runs to 14 residues. Germline V CDR1 and CDR2: MDHEN, SYDVKM. The ends were cut back, 2 bases at V and 3 bases at J, with 8 bases in the middle. Here the CDR3 DNA reads TGTGCCAGCAGTTTACGAGGCGGTGGAAACACCATATATTTT. Translation gives CASSLRGGGNTIYF.

The chain combines TRBV10-3 with TRBJ1-5; 10 bases agree with TRBD1. Germline trimming cut 2 bases from V and 6 bases from J; bases unmatched to any gene: 4. Germline CDR1 and CDR2: ENHRY and SYGVKD. The CDR3 runs to 15 residues. CDR3: CAISEGQGGSQPQHF. The CDR3 region has the DNA TGTGCCATCAGTGAGGGACAGGGGGGCTCTCAGCCCCAGCATTTT.

The chain carries TRBV7-2 and TRBJ1-5, with 10 bases matching TRBD1. Germline CDR1 SGHTA, CDR2 FQGNSA. The junction had 8 bases not matched to a gene; V was cut back by 2 bases and J by 1 base. CDR3 size: 18 residues. The CDR3 is CASSLRQGAGRSNQPQHF. In DNA, the CDR3 is TGTGCCAGCAGCTTACGACAGGGGGCAGGGAGGAGCAATCAGCCCCAGCATTTT.

The V call is TRBV2, the J call TRBJ1-2; 7 nucleotides agree with TRBD1. The CDR3 length is 13 residues. After removal of 7 bases from V and 5 bases from J, the junction contained 7 bases not matched to a gene. The germline gives CDR1 SNHLY, CDR2 FYNNEI. In DNA form, the CDR3 reads TGTGCCAGCACCCTTGGACAGGCGTATGGCTACACCTTC. Translated, it gives CASTLGQAYGYTF. Variable domain in full (rest from reference TRBV2 and TRBJ1-2): EPEVTQTPSHQVTQMGQEVILRCVPISNHLYFYWYRQILGQKVEFLVSFYNNEISEKSEIFDDQFSVERPDGSNFTLKIRSTKLEDSAMYFCASTLGQAYGYTFGSGTRLTVV.

The chain couples TRBV11-1 to TRBJ2-1; 7 positions match TRBD1. The trim removed 7 bases at V and 1 base at J, leaving 4 bases unmatched. This CDR3 region has 14 residues. Germline V gives CDR1 SGHAT, CDR2 FQDESV (reference sequence). The CDR3: CASNTGQSYNEQFF. CDR3 DNA: TGTGCCAGCAACACGGGACAGTCCTACAATGAGCAGTTCTTC.

The V gene is TRBV4-1, the J gene TRBJ1-6, with 8 bases aligning to TRBD1. CDR1 and CDR2 (germline): MGHRA, YSYEKL. The CDR3 extends over 17 amino acids. Trimming at V came to 0 bases and at J to 9 bases, leaving 10 bases not matched to a gene. The CDR3 DNA follows: TGCGCCAGCAGCCAAGATAGGGCAGGGGGCTTCGGTTCACCCCTCCACTTT. Its translation: CASSQDRAGGFGSPLHF.

The chain links TRBV6-5 to TRBJ1-6, with a weak D call TRBD1 (5 bases). V was pared by 4 bases and J by 7 bases, with 14 bases between. Germline CDR1 is MNHEY and CDR2 is SVGAGI. This CDR3 spans 15 amino acids. CDR3 coding DNA: TGTGCCAGCAGTTGGGGGACTGGGCCCAATTCACCCCTCCACTTT. Translating gives CASSWGTGPNSPLHF.

The chain links TRBV6-5 to TRBJ1-2; D is perhaps TRBD1 (5 bases). Trimming shortened V by 2 bases and J by 4 bases, and 8 bases separated the two germline ends. The germline V gene encodes CDR1 MNHEY and CDR2 SVGAGI. The CDR3 has 13 residues. CDR3 sequence (DNA): TGTGCCAGCAGTTACGGGGGAGGCTATGGCTACACCTTC. Amino acids: CASSYGGGYGYTF.

The rearrangement uses TRBV5-5 and TRBJ1-2, with 8 bases identical to TRBD1. Germline CDR1 is SGHKS and CDR2 is YYEKEE (reference sequence). J gave up 4 bases and V 4 bases, and 6 bases lay outside the gene matches. The CDR3 runs 14 residues. The CDR3 DNA reads as TGTGCCAGCAGCCCGGGACAGGCTTTCTATGGCTACACCTTC. It is translated as CASSPGQAFYGYTF.

The chain recombines TRBV6-5 with TRBJ2-7; 11 nucleotides agree with TRBD1. Germline V gives CDR1 MNHEY, CDR2 SVGAGI. Germline trimming cut 6 bases from V and 2 bases from J; bases unmatched to any gene: 6. CDR3 length equals 15 residues. DNA of the CDR3: TGTGCCAGCAGCCGGACAGGGGGCGCCACCTACGAGCAGTACTTC. This sequence encodes CASSRTGGATYEQYF.

This sequence joins TRBV3-1 (or the pseudogene TRBV3-2) and TRBJ1-4; the match to TRBD1 covers 9 bases. This CDR3 spans 16 amino acids. Germline V lookup: CDR1 LGHDT, CDR2 YNNKEL (reference sequence). V was clipped by 1 base and J by 1 base; unmatched bases: 1. In nucleotides, the CDR3 is TGTGCCAGCAGCCAAGGGACAGGGGTAACTAATGAAAAACTGTTTTTT. Protein sequence: CASSQGTGVTNEKLFF.

The chain links TRBV7-6 to TRBJ1-6; 8 nucleotides line up with TRBD1. Trimming at V came to 2 bases and at J to 4 bases, leaving 4 bases not matched to a gene. Per germline, CDR1 SGHVS and CDR2 FNYEAQ. There are 16 residues in the CDR3. The CDR3 DNA is TGTGCCAGCAGCTTAACAGGGGGATTTTATAATTCACCCCTCCACTTT. Its translation: CASSLTGGFYNSPLHF.